These 23 T cell receptor beta chains originate from one sample sequenced in a study of CD8+ T cells in alopecia areata (dated by TCRdb to 2017 to 2018). The treatment or condition label, read with the paper, signifies: oral pan-JAK inhibitor, 5-10 mg twice daily. Library preparation employed the immunoSEQ multiplex PCR assay. RNA was extracted from all samples and reverse transcribed into cDNA, which served as template for TCR sequencing. This is the immuneACCESS table as TCRdb keeps it, with only in-frame sequences that have V and J called. A part of the clones is gone; compared with another copy, unresolved V genes explain less than half, and the rest is unexplained. The sample records about 250,000 clones, 60% of which are singletons. The ten largest make up roughly 0.88% of the sample. The specimen comprised CD4+ T cells sorted from blood, sampled at approximately week 52, from a patient treated with tofacitinib. The receptors were sampled from a human donor with alopecia areata.

The rearrangement uses TRBV30 and TRBJ1-2, with a weak D call TRBD1 (6 bases). Germline V CDR1 and CDR2: GTSNPN, SVGIG (reference sequence). The CDR3 runs to 17 residues. The V gene lost 1 base and the J gene lost 8 bases, with 26 bases spanning the gap. The DNA for the CDR3 is TGTGCCTGGAGTGACGCCCGACCAGGGGCAGTCCCTTCGGGCTACACCTTC. Residues: CAWSDARPGAVPSGYTF.

This clone was seen only a few times. The CDR3 DNA is TGCAGCTCCGTACAGGGGGCTGAGACCCAGTACTTC. It specifies CSSVQGAETQYF. The chain joins TRBV29-1 to TRBJ2-5; TRBD1 agrees at 9 bases. Germline CDR1 and CDR2: SQVTM and ANQGSEA. The CDR3 runs 12 residues. With V trimmed by 8 bases and J by 5 bases, 6 bases remained unmatched.

This rearrangement joins TRBV6-5 to TRBJ1-5, with D uncertain. V was clipped by 7 bases and J by 6 bases, with 13 bases between them. The germline V gene has CDR1 MNHEY and CDR2 SVGAGI. The CDR3 spans 13 residues. CDR3 nucleotide sequence: TGTGCCAGCACCCCGGGCCCGCGTCAGCCCCAGCATTTT. Its protein is CASTPGPRQPQHF.

The chain has TRBV9 and TRBJ1-6, with D perhaps matching TRBD1 (6 bases). Looked up from germline, CDR1 is SGDLS and CDR2 is YYNGEE. The CDR3 length is 14 residues. Trimming cost V 4 bases and J 7 bases, with 12 bases left between them. CDR3 loop: CASSSGGGNSPLHF. As DNA, the CDR3 is TGTGCCAGCAGCTCTGGAGGGGGGAATTCACCCCTCCACTTT.

The J gene is TRBJ1-5, the V gene TRBV4-3; no reliable D call. The CDR3 covers 15 residues. Germline CDR1 LGHNA, CDR2 YSLEER. Trimming cost V 3 bases and J 0 bases, with 9 bases left between them. CDR3 DNA: TGCGCCAGCAGCCAGGGCGTAGATAGCAATCAGCCCCAGCATTTT. Amino acid sequence: CASSQGVDSNQPQHF.

CDR3 residues: CAWSVGAAGYTF. CDR3 DNA sequence: TGTGCCTGGAGTGTAGGGGCGGCGGGCTACACCTTC. The chain links TRBV30 to TRBJ1-2; a possible D gene is TRBD1 (5 bases). The CDR3 runs 12 residues. Germline V gives CDR1 GTSNPN, CDR2 SVGIG (reference sequence). V lost 0 bases to trimming and J lost 8 bases, with 10 bases between them.

The chain recombines TRBV30 with TRBJ2-2; D possibly corresponds to TRBD2 (7 bases). V lost 4 bases to trimming and J lost 0 bases, with 12 bases between them. CDR1 is GTSNPN, CDR2 SVGIG, per germline (reference sequence). The CDR3 loop spans 15 amino acids. The chain's CDR3 is CAWNRGDTNTGELFF. CDR3 DNA sequence: TGTGCCTGGAACCGGGGGGACACGAACACCGGGGAGCTGTTTTTT.

This chain joins TRBV4-1 and TRBJ2-2; D could derive from TRBD1 or TRBD2 (5 bases each). CDR3 length: 14 amino acids. V lost 4 bases to trimming and J lost 1 base, with 7 bases between them. Looked up from germline, CDR1 is MGHRA and CDR2 is YSYEKL. CDR3 sequence reads: CASSRGRNTGELFF. In nucleotides, the CDR3 is TGCGCCAGCAGCCGGGGACGGAACACCGGGGAGCTGTTTTTT.

V gene TRBV30 combines with J gene TRBJ1-2, with 7 bases lining up with TRBD1. In germline, CDR1 is GTSNPN, CDR2 SVGIG (reference sequence). V was clipped by 6 bases and J by 0 bases; unmatched bases: 13. CDR3 length equals 16 residues. The CDR3 region is CACPKAEGTANYGYTF. The CDR3 bases are TGTGCCTGCCCCAAGGCCGAGGGGACAGCTAACTATGGCTACACCTTC.

Notes on this clone: The identical CDR3 is also encoded by other nucleotide sequences in the sample. The gene calls are TRBV30 and TRBJ1-5; D remains ambiguous. Trimming took 0 bases from V and 2 from J, leaving 5 bases between them. Germline V lookup: CDR1 GTSNPN, CDR2 SVGIG (reference sequence). The CDR3 is 13 amino acids. The CDR3 protein is CAWSVGGNQPQHF. Here the CDR3 DNA reads TGTGCCTGGAGTGTAGGTGGCAATCAGCCCCAGCATTTT.

This chain links TRBV30 with TRBJ1-1; D not certain. From germline, CDR1 is GTSNPN and CDR2 SVGIG (reference sequence). CDR3 length: 12 residues. Trimming took 2 bases from V and 1 from J, leaving 5 bases between them. CDR3 bases: TGTGCCTGGAGTAGTAGGAACACTGAAGCTTTCTTT. It is translated as CAWSSRNTEAFF.

V and J are TRBV9 and TRBJ2-5, with D maybe TRBD2 (6 bases). There are 14 residues in the CDR3. Germline-derived CDR1 and CDR2 are SGDLS and YYNGEE. Trimming pared 0 bases from V and 5 bases from J, leaving 11 bases between. In DNA, the CDR3 is TGTGCCAGCAGCGTAGGATCAGGGAGGGAGACCCAGTACTTC. Translation: CASSVGSGRETQYF. The variable domain in full, completed from reference TRBV9 and TRBJ2-5, reads DSGVTQTPKHLITATGQRVTLRCSPRSGDLSVYWYQQSLDQGLQFLIQYYNGEERAKGNILERFSAQQFPDLHSELNLSSLELGDSALYFCASSVGSGRETQYFGPGTRLLVL.

J is TRBJ1-2 and V is TRBV30, with D unresolved. This CDR3 has 12 amino acids. CDR1 and CDR2 from the germline V gene are GTSNPN and SVGIG (reference sequence). Trimming cost V 3 bases and J 5 bases, with 10 bases left between them. The CDR3 bases are TGTGCCTGGAGCGTCTTTCCTTATGGCTACACCTTC. Translating gives CAWSVFPYGYTF.

This clone was seen more than once but under ten times. The V and J genes are TRBV27 and TRBJ1-2, with a weak D call TRBD1 (5 bases). This CDR3 is 12 amino acids long. Germline CDR1 MNHEY, CDR2 SMNVEV (reference sequence). V was clipped by 8 bases and J by 8 bases, with 15 bases between them. The CDR3 loop reads CASSRAGRGYTF. The CDR3 bases are TGTGCCAGCTCCAGGGCAGGGAGAGGCTACACCTTC.

The sample holds a few counts of this clone. This chain links TRBV5-4 with TRBJ1-1; D not resolved. The CDR3 has 16 residues. Per the germline V gene, CDR1 is SGHNT and CDR2 is YYREEE (reference sequence). V dropped 4 bases and J dropped 4 bases, with 20 bases sitting between them. The CDR3 reads CASSLGNGGVGTEAFF. The CDR3 DNA reads TGTGCCAGCAGCCTGGGGAACGGCGGGGTGGGCACTGAAGCTTTCTTT.

J is TRBJ1-6 and V is TRBV2; no reliable D call. The CDR3 length is 14 residues. The ends were cut back, 6 bases at V and 8 bases at J, with 14 bases in the middle. From germline, CDR1 is SNHLY and CDR2 FYNNEI. The CDR3 sequence is CASSATAADSPLHF. The CDR3 DNA is TGTGCCAGCAGCGCCACGGCAGCGGATTCACCCCTCCACTTT.

J is TRBJ1-6 and V is TRBV14; tentative D call: TRBD1 (6 bases). CDR3 length: 16 amino acids. V was cut by 0 bases and J by 6 bases, with 12 bases left in between. Looked up from germline, CDR1 is SGHDN and CDR2 is FVKESK. The chain's CDR3 is CASSQEDRRFNSPLHF. The CDR3 nucleotides are TGTGCCAGCAGCCAAGAAGACAGGAGATTTAATTCACCCCTCCACTTT.

V gene TRBV7-2 combines with J gene TRBJ2-5, with unresolved D. V was shortened by 7 bases and J by 4 bases, with 7 bases between the two germline ends. Germline-derived CDR1 and CDR2 are SGHTA and FQGNSA. The CDR3 runs to 11 residues. The CDR3 is CASTLGETQYF. The CDR3 coding sequence is TGTGCCAGCACCCTGGGAGAGACCCAGTACTTC.

This rearrangement joins TRBV6-5 to TRBJ2-7, with D perhaps TRBD1 (6 bases). This CDR3 contains 13 residues. Germline V gene sequence: CDR1 MNHEY, CDR2 SVGAGI. V was shortened by 3 bases and J by 5 bases, with 11 bases between the two germline ends. CDR3 bases: TGTGCCAGCAGTTATACAGGGTGGAACGAGCAGTACTTC. It encodes CASSYTGWNEQYF.

Details on this clone: Other nucleotide sequences in the sample specify the same CDR3. The genes are TRBV5-1 and TRBJ2-5; TRBD1 matches at 7 bases. The CDR3 has 13 amino acids. Germline V gives CDR1 SGHRS, CDR2 YFSETQ. V was clipped by 0 bases and J by 4 bases; unmatched bases: 0. CDR3 DNA: TGCGCCAGCAGCTTGGCAGGGGGAGAGACCCAGTACTTC. Residues: CASSLAGGETQYF.

This chain joins TRBV18 and TRBJ2-7; tentative D call: TRBD1 (5 bases). Trimming removed 0 bases from V and 6 bases from J, with 9 bases in between. Germline V gene sequence: CDR1 KGHSH, CDR2 LQKENI. There are 13 residues in the CDR3. The DNA of the CDR3 is TGTGCCAGCTCACCACCGGCAGGGCCCGAGCAGTACTTC. This sequence encodes CASSPPAGPEQYF.

This clone was observed many times. V usage is TRBV4-2 and J usage is TRBJ1-5; tentatively, D is TRBD1 (6 bases). The CDR3 has 19 residues. Germline V lookup: CDR1 LGHNA, CDR2 YNFKEQ. The V and J ends lost 0 bases and 5 bases respectively, with 23 bases between them. CDR3 sequence reads: CASSQDSGLRGGRDQPQHF. In DNA, the CDR3 is TGTGCCAGCAGCCAAGATAGTGGGCTGAGGGGGGGAAGGGATCAGCCCCAGCATTTT.

V gene TRBV30 combines with J gene TRBJ2-3, with a weak D call TRBD1 (6 bases). V gave up 1 base and J gave up 4 bases, with 12 bases separating them. Germline CDR1 and CDR2: GTSNPN and SVGIG (reference sequence). CDR3 size: 14 residues. CDR3 bases: TGTGCCTGGAGTGATGTGACAGGCTCAGATACGCAGTATTTT. Its protein product is CAWSDVTGSDTQYF. Full variable domain (remainder filled in from reference TRBV30 and TRBJ2-3): SQTIHQWPATLVQPVGSPLSLECTVEGTSNPNLYWYRQAAGRGLQLLFYSVGIGQISSEVPQNLSASRPQDRQFILSSKKLLLSDSGFYLCAWSDVTGSDTQYFGPGTRLTVL.